Following are 12 T cell receptor beta chains from one sample sequenced in a study of cytomegalovirus exposure and HLA in healthy donors. PCR was performed using 60 Vbeta and 13 Jbeta primers. Profiled with immunoSEQ multiplex PCR; TCRdb holds only in-frame clones, not every one. This sample has about 200,000 clones; around 78% occur once, and the top ten carry around 1.9%. Sequencing was carried out using PBMCs. The receptors come from a man aged 25-45 years in good health and CMV-seronegative.

The gene calls are TRBV18 and TRBJ1-6; TRBD1 might be the D (6 bases). CDR1 and CDR2 from the germline V gene are KGHSH and LQKENI. The CDR3 is 16 amino acids. The V gene lost 8 bases and the J gene lost 3 bases, with 17 bases spanning the gap. CDR3 protein: CASPEGHPYYNSPLHF. CDR3 coding DNA: TGTGCCAGCCCCGAGGGACACCCATACTATAATTCACCCCTCCACTTT.

The chain has TRBV18 and TRBJ2-5, with 7 positions matching TRBD1. The CDR3 runs to 13 residues. Trimming cost V 1 base and J 4 bases; bases outside gene matches: 0. Per the germline V gene, CDR1 is KGHSH and CDR2 is LQKENI. Here the CDR3 DNA reads TGTGCCAGCTCACCACAGGGGGCAGAGACCCAGTACTTC. This gives the protein CASSPQGAETQYF.

The chain recombines TRBV10-3 with TRBJ2-3; 11 bases agree with TRBD2. Germline trimming cut 5 bases from V and 2 bases from J; bases unmatched to any gene: 15. Germline V CDR1 and CDR2: ENHRY, SYGVKD. The CDR3 contains 19 residues. The CDR3 reads CAISKSAGTSGTSTDTQYF. The CDR3 DNA sequence: TGTGCCATCAGTAAATCTGCCGGGACTAGCGGCACTTCCACAGATACGCAGTATTTT.

The chain is built from TRBV10-3 and TRBJ2-1, with TRBD1 as a possible D gene (6 bases). Germline CDR1 reads ENHRY; CDR2 reads SYGVKD. Trimming pared 4 bases from V and 0 bases from J, leaving 10 bases between. This CDR3 spans 15 amino acids. In DNA form, the CDR3 reads TGTGCCATCAGTGCCGGGACACCCTCCTACAATGAGCAGTTCTTC. Its protein product is CAISAGTPSYNEQFF.

CDR3 in DNA: TGTGCCAGCAGCCCCAGTCCCGGGGTCCCCGGACCCTCCCCCTACGAGCAGTACTTC. Its protein is CASSPSPGVPGPSPYEQYF. This chain joins TRBV7-9 and TRBJ2-7; TRBD2 is a possible D gene (5 bases). Trimming stripped 5 bases from V and 2 bases from J, with 28 bases between. The CDR3 contains 19 residues. Germline CDR1 reads SEHNR; CDR2 reads FQNEAQ (reference sequence). The variable domain in full, completed from reference TRBV7-9 and TRBJ2-7, reads DTGVSQNPRHKITKRGQNVTFRCDPISEHNRLYWYRQTLGQGPEFLTYFQNEAQLEKSRLLSDRFSAERPKGSFSTLEIQRTEQGDSAMYLCASSPSPGVPGPSPYEQYFGPGTRLTVT.

The chain carries TRBV5-6 and TRBJ2-5; a possible D gene is TRBD1 (5 bases). The J call may be wrong; the DNA end is better matched by TRBJ2-7. This CDR3 spans 13 amino acids. The germline V gene has CDR1 SGHDT and CDR2 YYEEEE. For the CDR3, the DNA is TGTGCCAGCAGCTTTCAGGGAACCTACGAGCAGTACTTC. Protein product: CASSFQGTYEQYF.

This chain uses TRBV5-1 with TRBJ2-3; 10 bases align to TRBD2. The CDR3 length is 15 residues. Germline V gene lookup returns CDR1 SGHRS and CDR2 YFSETQ. Losses at the gene ends were 4 bases for V and 2 bases for J; bases not matched to a gene: 4. The CDR3 region is CASSIGLAATDTQYF. As DNA, the CDR3 is TGCGCCAGCAGCATAGGACTAGCGGCCACAGATACGCAGTATTTT.

The rearrangement links TRBV13 to TRBJ1-2, with TRBD1 as a possible D gene (5 bases). V lost 5 bases and J 4 bases, leaving 11 bases between the germline ends. The CDR3 covers 13 residues. CDR1 and CDR2 (germline): PRHDT, FYEKMQ (reference sequence). The CDR3 spells CASSPGGGYGYTF. The CDR3 bases are TGTGCCAGCAGCCCTGGCGGGGGCTATGGCTACACCTTC.

Here the CDR3 DNA reads TGTGCCAGCAGCCCCACAGGAACCCTTAATCAGCCCCAGCATTTT. Its protein is CASSPTGTLNQPQHF. J is TRBJ1-5 and V is TRBV28, with a tentative D call TRBD1 (5 bases). V was cut by 6 bases and J by 4 bases, with 16 bases left in between. This CDR3 spans 15 amino acids. CDR1 and CDR2 from the germline V gene are MDHEN and SYDVKM.

The J gene is TRBJ1-5, the V gene TRBV30; possible D gene TRBD1, 6 bases. From germline, CDR1 is GTSNPN and CDR2 SVGIG (reference sequence). This CDR3 region has 15 residues. The V gene lost 7 bases and the J gene lost 4 bases, with 20 bases spanning the gap. CDR3 region: CASTYGGARNQPQHF. The CDR3 bases are TGTGCCTCCACCTATGGGGGGGCGAGGAATCAGCCCCAGCATTTT.

The rearrangement links TRBV15 to TRBJ1-4, with 7 bases fitting TRBD1. CDR1 is LNHNV and CDR2 is YYDKDF in the germline V gene (reference sequence). Losses at the gene ends were 0 bases for V and 8 bases for J; bases not matched to a gene: 9. The CDR3 sequence is 16 residues long. CDR3 sequence reads: CATSREGRQGREKLFF. As DNA, the CDR3 is TGTGCCACCAGCAGAGAAGGGAGACAGGGAAGGGAAAAACTGTTTTTT.

The genes are TRBV28 and TRBJ1-1; the D gene is possibly TRBD1 (6 bases). Germline CDR1 MDHEN, CDR2 SYDVKM. There are 13 residues in the CDR3. The V and J ends lost 5 bases and 5 bases respectively, with 12 bases between them. The CDR3 sequence is CASSGRGRTEAFF. The DNA of the CDR3 is TGTGCCAGCAGTGGCAGGGGCAGGACTGAAGCTTTCTTT.